Each of the 27 T cell receptor beta chains below was sequenced from the same sample in a study of T-cell memory formation after mild COVID-19. TCRdb analysed the 5' RACE reads with MiXCR anew, one entry per CDR3 protein. Among 550,000 to 600,000 distinct CDR3 sequences listed, roughly 22% were seen once. Sequencing was performed on PBMCs or a T cell subset sorted from them (not recorded which). The receptors derive from an adult woman who had mild COVID-19 (a few samples of this study predate the infection). Cell type and time point are not known.

Ten or more counts support this clonotype. V is TRBV7-6 and J is TRBJ2-7; 8 bases map to TRBD2. Germline V gene lookup returns CDR1 SGHVS and CDR2 FNYEAQ. CDR3 length: 15 amino acids. V shed 7 bases, J shed 5 bases, and the junction held 13 bases outside the gene matches. CDR3 loop: CASTLSAGGRNEQYF. The CDR3 coding sequence is TGTGCCAGCACCCTATCTGCGGGCGGGAGGAACGAGCAGTACTTC.

This clonotype has at least ten counts. This chain uses TRBV12-3 or TRBV12-4 with TRBJ2-4, with D maybe TRBD2 (6 bases). The CDR3 runs to 15 residues. The V end lost 6 bases, the J end lost 8 bases, and 20 bases lay between the germline ends. CDR3 nucleotide sequence: TGTGCCAGCAGGGTCGGTTCGGGGGAGAAGGACATTCAGTACTTC. Protein sequence: CASRVGSGEKDIQYF.

This clonotype was observed a few times. The chain carries TRBV7-9 and TRBJ2-6; D gene unclear. CDR3 length: 15 residues. Trimming removed 5 bases from V and 4 bases from J, with 12 bases in between. Germline V gene data show CDR1 as SEHNR and CDR2 as FQNEAQ (reference sequence). The DNA for the CDR3 is TGTGCCAGCAGCATCACGCTGTTCGGGGCCAACGTCCTGACTTTC. Residues: CASSITLFGANVLTF.

In this sample, this clonotype turned up a few times. The chain links TRBV29-1 to TRBJ1-2, with D perhaps TRBD1 (5 bases). Germline assignment: CDR1 SQVTM and CDR2 ANQGSEA. V was pared by 6 bases and J by 6 bases, with 17 bases between. The CDR3 is 13 residues long. Here the CDR3 reads CSVPSRGAHGYTF. CDR3 in DNA: TGCAGCGTCCCCTCTCGAGGGGCTCATGGCTACACCTTC.

This clonotype turned up a few times. The chain uses TRBV15 and TRBJ2-2; tentative D call: TRBD1 (6 bases). CDR1 and CDR2 (germline): LNHNV, YYDKDF (reference sequence). V was trimmed by 5 bases and J by 1 base, leaving 8 bases between them. CDR3 length equals 14 residues. The DNA of the CDR3 is TGTGCCACCAGCGAAGGGGGGAACACCGGGGAGCTGTTTTTT. Translated, it gives CATSEGGNTGELFF.

This chain connects TRBV7-9 to TRBJ1-2, with TRBD1 matching 7 bases. This CDR3 is 15 amino acids long. The J segment lost 4 bases and the V segment lost 2 bases, leaving 7 bases of the junction unmatched. Germline CDR1 is SEHNR and CDR2 is FQNEAQ (reference sequence). The CDR3 DNA follows: TGTGCCAGCAGCTTAACAGGGGAGGGTAGCTATGGCTACACCTTC. Encoded protein: CASSLTGEGSYGYTF.

The chain carries TRBV20-1 and TRBJ1-1, with D perhaps matching TRBD1 (5 bases). Germline CDR1 reads DFQATT; CDR2 reads SNEGSKA (reference sequence). Trimming shortened V by 7 bases and J by 0 bases, and 15 bases separated the two germline ends. The CDR3 runs 14 residues. The CDR3 reads CSVVKGRMNTEAFF. DNA for the CDR3: TGCAGTGTCGTTAAGGGACGCATGAACACTGAAGCTTTCTTT.

This clonotype came up a few times. The gene calls are TRBV6-5 and TRBJ2-7; TRBD2 matches 13 bases. This CDR3 is built from 18 residues. The V and J ends lost 2 bases and 4 bases, in that order; junction bases with no gene match: 11. The germline gives CDR1 MNHEY, CDR2 SVGAGI. This CDR3 is CASSYLTPLAGGGYEQYF. CDR3 DNA sequence: TGTGCCAGCAGTTACCTCACTCCACTAGCGGGAGGGGGGTACGAGCAGTACTTC.

The V call is TRBV20-1, the J call TRBJ2-4; 10 bases agree with TRBD2. Germline values: CDR1 DFQATT, CDR2 SNEGSKA (reference sequence). This CDR3 region has 13 residues. CDR3 protein: CGAGLADKNIQYF. CDR3 DNA sequence: TGCGGGGCAGGACTAGCGGATAAAAACATTCAGTACTTC.

The J gene is TRBJ2-7, the V gene TRBV20-1; 12 bases are a match to TRBD2. The CDR3 has 14 amino acids. Germline values: CDR1 DFQATT, CDR2 SNEGSKA (reference sequence). The junction had 3 bases not matched to a gene; V was cut back by 3 bases and J by 3 bases. The CDR3 is CSASTSGGFYEQYF. The DNA for the CDR3 is TGCAGTGCTAGCACTAGCGGGGGGTTCTACGAGCAGTACTTC.

This clonotype was seen once. The rearrangement uses TRBV12-3 or TRBV12-4 and TRBJ1-6; TRBD1 is a possible D gene (5 bases). The CDR3 sequence is 17 residues long. Trimming removed 6 bases at V and 7 bases at J, with 22 bases between. The DNA of the CDR3 is TGTGCCAGCAGCCCTAGGGAGTTAGGGGTTGGGAATTCACCCCTCCACTTT. As protein: CASSPRELGVGNSPLHF.

This clonotype was counted a single time. The J gene is TRBJ2-3, the V gene TRBV29-1, with D maybe TRBD2 (6 bases). The CDR3 contains 17 residues. Germline CDR1 is SQVTM and CDR2 is ANQGSEA. Trimming stripped 3 bases from V and 3 bases from J, with 22 bases between. The CDR3 spells CSVEGGSLVRETDTQYF. CDR3 nucleotides: TGCAGCGTTGAGGGGGGTAGTTTGGTCCGGGAAACAGATACGCAGTATTTT.

The rearrangement uses TRBV12-3 or TRBV12-4 and TRBJ2-1; D is ambiguous. This CDR3 has 15 amino acids. V was cut by 2 bases and J by 6 bases, with 14 bases left in between. The CDR3 nucleotides are TGTGCCAGCAGTTTAAAGGGATTCCAGTTCAATGAGCAGTTCTTC. Protein sequence: CASSLKGFQFNEQFF.

This clonotype was counted between two and nine times. CDR3 residues: CASSSEGLTDTQYF. In DNA, the CDR3 is TGTGCCAGCAGCTCGGAGGGCCTCACAGATACGCAGTATTTT. The rearrangement links TRBV7-3 to TRBJ2-3, with TRBD2 as a possible D gene (6 bases). Trimming cost V 4 bases and J 2 bases, with 10 bases left between them. From germline, CDR1 is SGHTA and CDR2 FQGTGA. CDR3 length equals 14 residues.

The V and J genes are TRBV7-2 and TRBJ2-3; a possible D gene is TRBD1 (6 bases). Germline CDR1 and CDR2: SGHTA and FQGNSA. CDR3 length equals 15 residues. V lost 2 bases and J 2 bases, leaving 11 bases between the germline ends. Written as DNA, the CDR3 is TGTGCCAGCAGCTTAAACAGGGACCACACAGATACGCAGTATTTT. It is translated as CASSLNRDHTDTQYF.

The sample holds a few counts of this clonotype. The rearrangement joins TRBV6-4 to TRBJ2-2; TRBD2 is a possible D gene (5 bases). The CDR3 loop spans 16 amino acids. Germline V gene sequence: CDR1 MRHNA, CDR2 SNTAGT. V gave up 6 bases and J gave up 6 bases, with 20 bases separating them. CDR3 region: CASRLTSLANSGELFF. The CDR3 DNA follows: TGTGCCAGCAGATTAACTAGTCTGGCAAACTCCGGGGAGCTGTTTTTT.

The rearrangement joins TRBV3-1 to TRBJ2-4, with D possibly being TRBD2 (5 bases). CDR3 size: 13 residues. The germline V and J ends were trimmed by 1 base and 5 bases, with 6 bases remaining between them. Germline V gene lookup returns CDR1 LGHDT and CDR2 YNNKEL (reference sequence). The CDR3 region is CASSQVEENIQYF. The CDR3, as DNA: TGTGCCAGCAGCCAAGTGGAGGAAAACATTCAGTACTTC.

This clonotype appeared many times. This sequence joins TRBV5-8 and TRBJ2-7; possible D gene TRBD1, 6 bases. Germline-derived CDR1 and CDR2 are SGHTS and YDEGEE. V lost 1 base, J lost 4 bases, and 24 bases lay in between. The CDR3 runs 18 residues. The CDR3 region is CASSLRGLAGTVRYEQYF. The CDR3 region has the DNA TGTGCCAGCAGCTTGAGGGGGTTGGCTGGGACCGTTCGGTACGAGCAGTACTTC.

The J gene is TRBJ2-5, the V gene TRBV7-2; no clear D. The CDR3 loop spans 16 amino acids. Looked up from germline, CDR1 is SGHTA and CDR2 is FQGNSA. Between the trimmed V and J ends, which lost 4 bases and 1 base, there was a span of 16 bases. CDR3: CASSSDRALFQETQYF. CDR3 nucleotide sequence: TGTGCCAGCAGCTCCGACCGGGCCCTGTTCCAAGAGACCCAGTACTTC.

In its sample, this clonotype was seen a few times. The chain carries TRBV4-1 and TRBJ2-7; 7 bases agree with TRBD2. Per the germline V gene, CDR1 is MGHRA and CDR2 is YSYEKL. Germline trimming cut 1 base from V and 4 bases from J; bases unmatched to any gene: 4. The CDR3 extends over 14 amino acids. As DNA, the CDR3 is TGCGCCAGCAGCCAAGTACGGGGGGTATACGAGCAGTACTTC. Translated: CASSQVRGVYEQYF.

This clonotype was observed a handful of times. This chain connects TRBV7-8 to TRBJ1-4, with 11 nucleotides matching TRBD1. The CDR3 has 14 residues. Germline CDR1 SGHVS, CDR2 FQNEAQ. The ends lost 5 bases at V and 7 bases at J; junction bases unmatched: 3. CDR3 region: CASSIGQGAEKLFF. CDR3 nucleotides: TGTGCCAGCAGCATCGGACAGGGGGCTGAAAAACTGTTTTTT.

This clonotype was counted a few times. The J gene is TRBJ1-3, the V gene TRBV13, with a possible D match to TRBD1 (6 bases). Between the trimmed V and J ends, which lost 5 bases and 2 bases, there was a span of 22 bases. Germline assignment: CDR1 PRHDT and CDR2 FYEKMQ (reference sequence). This CDR3 has 18 amino acids. The CDR3 region has the DNA TGTGCCAGCAGCCCTCCCCCCTGGAGGGGGAAAGCTGGAAACACCATATATTTT. It encodes CASSPPPWRGKAGNTIYF.

This clonotype was recorded at least ten times. This sequence joins TRBV5-1 and TRBJ1-1; 7 bases are shared with TRBD1. Germline V gene lookup returns CDR1 SGHRS and CDR2 YFSETQ. The CDR3 sequence is 14 residues long. With 4 bases clipped from V and 1 base from J, the junction kept 4 bases outside the gene matches. The CDR3, as DNA: TGCGCCAGCAGCGAGGGACAGAGGAACACTGAAGCTTTCTTT. It yields the protein CASSEGQRNTEAFF.

The chain combines TRBV29-1 with TRBJ1-1; D is uncertain. CDR3 size: 13 residues. Trimming removed 3 bases at V and 1 base at J, with 9 bases between. Germline CDR1 SQVTM, CDR2 ANQGSEA. In DNA form, the CDR3 reads TGCAGCGTTGAGGCAGCTTCGAACACTGAAGCTTTCTTT. It translates to CSVEAASNTEAFF.

The chain's CDR3 is CSARGAGAKNLYEQYF. CDR3 DNA sequence: TGCAGTGCTAGGGGGGCAGGGGCGAAAAACTTATACGAGCAGTACTTC. This rearrangement joins TRBV20-1 to TRBJ2-7, with D perhaps TRBD1 (6 bases). Germline V gene sequence: CDR1 DFQATT, CDR2 SNEGSKA (reference sequence). Trimming shortened V by 3 bases and J by 4 bases, and 22 bases separated the two germline ends. The CDR3 length is 16 residues.

This clonotype turned up a few times. This chain connects TRBV20-1 to TRBJ2-1; 10 nucleotides align to TRBD2. The CDR3 is made up of 15 amino acids. The V gene end was trimmed by 5 bases and the J gene end by 6 bases; junction bases not matched to a gene: 10. Germline V gene lookup returns CDR1 DFQATT and CDR2 SNEGSKA (reference sequence). In DNA form, the CDR3 reads TGCAGTGCTTCTCGTAGCGGGGGGCACCTCAATGAGCAGTTCTTC. Translation: CSASRSGGHLNEQFF.

This sequence joins TRBV19 and TRBJ2-2, with D unclear. Germline V gene sequence: CDR1 LNHDA, CDR2 SQIVND (reference sequence). The CDR3 is 16 residues long. Trimming stripped 0 bases from V and 0 bases from J, with 8 bases between. This CDR3 reads CASSIDLGSNTGELFF. For the CDR3, the DNA is TGTGCCAGTAGTATAGATCTTGGGTCGAACACCGGGGAGCTGTTTTTT.